This T cell receptor beta chain is from a study of cytomegalovirus exposure and HLA in healthy donors. General observations from the study: In an earlier analysis, productive rearrangement rates for most beta V segments clustered near 90% or 30%. Later, an analysis showed that TCR beta chains associated with HLA were more clonally expanded than others that were equally common. Sequencing had likely introduced a cluster of highly shared sequence variants as an artifact.

About this clone: No antigen is known for it.

V lost 2 bases to trimming and J lost 8 bases, with 9 bases between them. Germline V gene lookup returns CDR1 MDHEN and CDR2 SYDVKM. CDR3 length: 12 residues. Healthy people donating bone marrow made up the donors. The PCR ran on 60 Vbeta and 13 Jbeta primers. Some clones are missing from TCRdb's copy, which holds only in-frame ones; the method was immunoSEQ multiplex PCR. The sample carries 150,000 to 200,000 clones, 70% to 90% recorded once. The sequenced sample consisted of PBMCs. The TCR comes from a woman between 18 and 29 years old in good health and CMV-seropositive. The chain couples TRBV28 to TRBJ1-2; D gene uncertain. The CDR3: CASSLVVGGYTF. CDR3 bases: TGTGCCAGCAGTTTAGTGGTCGGGGGCTACACCTTC.